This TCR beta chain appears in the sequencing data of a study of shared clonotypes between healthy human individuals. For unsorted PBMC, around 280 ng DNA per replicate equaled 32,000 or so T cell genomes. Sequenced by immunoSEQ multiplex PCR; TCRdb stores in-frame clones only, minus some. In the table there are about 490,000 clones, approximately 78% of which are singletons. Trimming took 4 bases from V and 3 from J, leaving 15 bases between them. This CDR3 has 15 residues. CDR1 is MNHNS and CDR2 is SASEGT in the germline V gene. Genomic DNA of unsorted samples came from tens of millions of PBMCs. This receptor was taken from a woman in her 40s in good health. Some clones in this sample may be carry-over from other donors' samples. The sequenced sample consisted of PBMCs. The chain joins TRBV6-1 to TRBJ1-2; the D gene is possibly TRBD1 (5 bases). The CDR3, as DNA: TGTGCCAGCAGTGGCAGGACAACCCGGCACTATGGCTACACCTTC. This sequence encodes CASSGRTTRHYGYTF.